These T cell receptor beta chains were read from a single sample in a study of T cell repertoires in cytomegalovirus infection. TCRdb itself ran the reads through MiXCR, one entry per CDR3 protein. Of approximately 470,000 distinct CDR3 sequences listed, more than 40% are singletons. No antigen has been identified for these receptors. The sequencing here drew on cultured PBMCs, taken from culture after CMV antigen stimulation. Every receptor here comes from a human donor in good health (CMV status not recorded). Some clones in this sample may be carry-over from other donors' samples. The CDR3 runs from the conserved cysteine through the conserved F or W. A D gene is named only where the DNA matches it firmly. The size field is filled for only some rows; it gives once, few, many or a size class.

clone size,J gene,D gene,V gene,CDR3 DNA,CDR3 protein
.,TRBJ2-1,TRBD2,TRBV7-8,TGTGCCAGCAGCAAGGGGCCTTTAGCGGGGGGGGACAATGAGCAGTTCTTC,CASSKGPLAGGDNEQFF
.,TRBJ2-1,TRBD2,TRBV7-2,TGTGCCAGCAGCCCTAGCGGGGTCAAAGTCGACAATGAGCAGTTCTTC,CASSPSGVKVDNEQFF
.,TRBJ1-1,.,TRBV7-9,TGTGCCAGCAGGCTAGAGTATGACACTGAAGCTTTCTTT,CASRLEYDTEAFF
.,TRBJ2-2,TRBD1,TRBV27,TGTGCCAGCAGTTTCCTGTACAGGGGTGCGAACACCGGGGAGCTGTTTTTT,CASSFLYRGANTGELFF
many,TRBJ1-6,TRBD1,TRBV7-2,TGTGCCAGCAGCCCCCAGGGGGCCGCCTATAATTCACCCCTCCACTTT,CASSPQGAAYNSPLHF
.,TRBJ2-3,.,TRBV7-8,TGTGCCAGCAGCTCGCCGACTCTAACTAGCACAGATACGCAGTATTTT,CASSSPTLTSTDTQYF
.,TRBJ2-7,.,TRBV6-2/TRBV6-3,TGTGCCAGCAGTTACAGCGCCGAGCAGTACTTC,CASSYSAEQYF
.,TRBJ2-3,.,TRBV12-3/TRBV12-4,TGTGACAGCAGCCCTAGGGGGACGCAGTATTTT,CDSSPRGTQYF
.,TRBJ1-2,.,TRBV12-3/TRBV12-4,TGTGCCAGCAGCCGTGACAGATTCCTAACGGGCTACACCTTC,CASSRDRFLTGYTF
.,TRBJ2-3,.,TRBV10-3,TGTGCCATCAGCATGGACTCGACCCTAACAGATACGCAGTATTTT,CAISMDSTLTDTQYF
few,TRBJ1-3,TRBD1,TRBV6-8,TGTGCCAGCAGTTTTAGACAGGGGCTGTACGGAAACACCATATATTTT,CASSFRQGLYGNTIYF
many,TRBJ2-7,.,TRBV7-2,TGTGCCAGCAGCCTGACGGGCTACGAGCAGTACTTC,CASSLTGYEQYF
.,TRBJ1-4,.,TRBV28,TGTGCCAGCAGTACTACAGGGCTTTCGAATGAAAAACTGTTTTTT,CASSTTGLSNEKLFF
.,TRBJ2-3,TRBD1,TRBV5-4,TGTGCCAGCAGTACGGGACAGATGGAGTACACAGATACGCAGTATTTT,CASSTGQMEYTDTQYF
.,TRBJ2-7,TRBD2,TRBV5-1,TGCGCCAGCAGCATCGGACTAGCGGGAGTGGGAGAGCAGTACTTC,CASSIGLAGVGEQYF
.,TRBJ1-5,.,TRBV6-5,TGTGCCAGCAGCCGGGACGACTATCAGCCCCAGCATTTT,CASSRDDYQPQHF
.,TRBJ2-7,.,TRBV7-2,TGTGCCAGCAGCTTAAGTGTCGTCCACGAGCAGTACTTC,CASSLSVVHEQYF
.,TRBJ2-1,.,TRBV24-1,TGTGCCACCAGTGATCCGGGCCCCAGGCTAGACAATGAGCAGTTCTTC,CATSDPGPRLDNEQFF
.,TRBJ2-7,.,TRBV6-5,TGTGCCAGCAACCGGCGAGGGGGAATGTCCTACGAGCAGTACTTC,CASNRRGGMSYEQYF
few,TRBJ1-2,TRBD1,TRBV7-9,TGTGCCAGCAGCTTCCCCGGAGGCGGACAGGGGAAAGGCTACACCTTC,CASSFPGGGQGKGYTF
.,TRBJ2-7,.,TRBV7-9,TGTGCCAGCAGCACCCCCCAGGAAGACGAGCAGTACTTC,CASSTPQEDEQYF
.,TRBJ2-5,TRBD2,TRBV6-6,TGTGCCAGCAGTTATACCCCGACTAGCGGCCAAGAGACCCAGTACTTC,CASSYTPTSGQETQYF
.,TRBJ2-3,.,TRBV6-6,TGTGCCAGCAGTCGGGAGATGACAGGGTACGGCACAGATACGCAGTATTTT,CASSREMTGYGTDTQYF
.,TRBJ1-5,.,TRBV12-3/TRBV12-4,TGTGCCAGCAGGGAGGGTAGCAATCAGCCCCAGCATTTT,CASREGSNQPQHF
many,TRBJ2-3,.,TRBV7-2,TGTGCCAGCAGCCAATCTCGGGGGGATACGCAGTATTTT,CASSQSRGDTQYF
many,TRBJ1-1,.,TRBV7-2,TGTGCCAGCAGCTCTGCAGGGTACACTGAAGCTTTCTTT,CASSSAGYTEAFF
.,TRBJ2-5,.,TRBV19,TGTGCCAGTAGTTGGGCGGAACAAGAGACCCAGTACTTC,CASSWAEQETQYF